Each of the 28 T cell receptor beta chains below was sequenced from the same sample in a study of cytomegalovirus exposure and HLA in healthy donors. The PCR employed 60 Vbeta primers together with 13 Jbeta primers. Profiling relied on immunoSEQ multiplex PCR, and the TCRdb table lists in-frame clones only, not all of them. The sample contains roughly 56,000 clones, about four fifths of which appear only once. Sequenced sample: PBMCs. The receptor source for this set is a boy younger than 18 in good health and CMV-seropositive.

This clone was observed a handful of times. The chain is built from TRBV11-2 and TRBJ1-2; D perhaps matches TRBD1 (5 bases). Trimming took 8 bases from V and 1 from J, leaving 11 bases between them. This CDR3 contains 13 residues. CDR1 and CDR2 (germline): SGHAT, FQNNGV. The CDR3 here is CASGSGVNYGYTF. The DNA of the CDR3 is TGTGCCAGCGGCTCGGGGGTTAACTATGGCTACACCTTC.

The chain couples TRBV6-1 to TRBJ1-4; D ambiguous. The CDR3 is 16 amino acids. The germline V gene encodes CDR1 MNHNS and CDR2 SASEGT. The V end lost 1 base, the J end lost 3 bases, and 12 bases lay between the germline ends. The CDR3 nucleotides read TGTGCCAGCAGTGAAGGCGGAGGGAGACCTAATGAAAAACTGTTTTTT. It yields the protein CASSEGGGRPNEKLFF.

The CDR3 region has the DNA TGTGCCAGTAGACAGACACAATTAAATCAGCCCCAGCATTTT. It codes for CASRQTQLNQPQHF. V gene TRBV6-5 combines with J gene TRBJ1-5; perhaps TRBD1 as D (5 bases). Trimming left V 9 bases short and J 4 bases short, with 16 bases between. Germline V lookup: CDR1 MNHEY, CDR2 SVGAGI. This CDR3 has 14 residues.

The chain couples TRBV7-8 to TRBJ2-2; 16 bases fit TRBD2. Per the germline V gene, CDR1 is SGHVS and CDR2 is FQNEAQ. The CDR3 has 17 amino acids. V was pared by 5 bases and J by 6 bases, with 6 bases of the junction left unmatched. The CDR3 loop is CASSPGTSGGAPGELFF. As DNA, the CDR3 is TGTGCCAGCAGCCCGGGGACTAGCGGGGGGGCTCCCGGGGAGCTGTTTTTT. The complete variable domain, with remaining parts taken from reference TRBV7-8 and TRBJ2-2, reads GAGVSQSPRYKVAKRGQDVALRCDPISGHVSLFWYQQALGQGPEFLTYFQNEAQLDKSGLPSDRFFAERPEGSVSTLKIQRTQQEDSAVYLCASSPGTSGGAPGELFFGEGSRLTVL.

The CDR3 coding sequence is TGTGCCAGCTCACGGCCCATGGGGCCTGAAGCTTTCTTT. It encodes CASSRPMGPEAFF. This chain links TRBV18 with TRBJ1-1; D is possibly TRBD1 (5 bases). The CDR3 is made up of 13 amino acids. Germline lookup yields CDR1 KGHSH and CDR2 LQKENI. V was trimmed by 4 bases and J by 6 bases, leaving 12 bases between them.

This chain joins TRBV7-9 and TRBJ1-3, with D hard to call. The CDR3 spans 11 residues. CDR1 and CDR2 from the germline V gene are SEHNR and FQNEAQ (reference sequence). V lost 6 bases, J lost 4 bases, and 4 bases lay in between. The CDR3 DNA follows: TGTGCCAGCAGTCTAGGAAACACCATATATTTT. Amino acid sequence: CASSLGNTIYF. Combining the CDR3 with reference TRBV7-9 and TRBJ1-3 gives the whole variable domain DTGVSQNPRHKITKRGQNVTFRCDPISEHNRLYWYRQTLGQGPEFLTYFQNEAQLEKSRLLSDRFSAERPKGSFSTLEIQRTEQGDSAMYLCASSLGNTIYFGEGSWLTVV.

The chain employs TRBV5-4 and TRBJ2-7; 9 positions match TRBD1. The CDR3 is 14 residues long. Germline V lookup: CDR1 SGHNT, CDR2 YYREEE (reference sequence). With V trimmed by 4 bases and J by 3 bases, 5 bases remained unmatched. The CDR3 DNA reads TGTGCCAGCAGCGGGACAGGGTTAGGCTACGAGCAGTACTTC. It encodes CASSGTGLGYEQYF.

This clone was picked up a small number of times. CDR3 DNA sequence: TGTGCCAGTGAGGCCCGCGGGAGCACAGATACGCAGTATTTT. Protein sequence: CASEARGSTDTQYF. This chain uses TRBV5-4 with TRBJ2-3; a weak D match, TRBD2 (5 bases). CDR1 SGHNT and CDR2 YYREEE come from the germline V gene (reference sequence). CDR3 length: 14 residues. V was pared by 8 bases and J by 0 bases, with 13 bases between.

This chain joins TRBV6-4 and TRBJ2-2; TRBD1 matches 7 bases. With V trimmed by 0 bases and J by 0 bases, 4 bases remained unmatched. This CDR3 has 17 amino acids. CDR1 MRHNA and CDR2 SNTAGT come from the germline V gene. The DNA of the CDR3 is TGTGCCAGCAGTGACTCCACAGGGGCCTCGAACACCGGGGAGCTGTTTTTT. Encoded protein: CASSDSTGASNTGELFF.

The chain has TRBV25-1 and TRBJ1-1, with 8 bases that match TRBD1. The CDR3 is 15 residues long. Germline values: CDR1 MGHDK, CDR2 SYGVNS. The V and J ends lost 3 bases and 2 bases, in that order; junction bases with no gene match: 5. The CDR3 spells CASSDPSGGNTEAFF. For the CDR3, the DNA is TGTGCCAGCAGTGACCCCTCAGGGGGCAACACTGAAGCTTTCTTT.

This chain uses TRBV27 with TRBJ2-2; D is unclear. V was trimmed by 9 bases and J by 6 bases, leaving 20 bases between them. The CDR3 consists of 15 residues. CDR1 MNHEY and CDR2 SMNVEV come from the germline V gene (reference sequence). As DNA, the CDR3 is TGTGCCAGGAAAACCAAACCGCGCAAGCCCGGGGAGCTGTTTTTT. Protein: CARKTKPRKPGELFF.

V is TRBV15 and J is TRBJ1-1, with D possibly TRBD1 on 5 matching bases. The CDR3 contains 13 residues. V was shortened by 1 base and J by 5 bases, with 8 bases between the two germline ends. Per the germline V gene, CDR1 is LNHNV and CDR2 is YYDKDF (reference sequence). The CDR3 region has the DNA TGTGCCACCAGCAGAGCTGGGGGGACTGAAGCTTTCTTT. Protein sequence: CATSRAGGTEAFF.

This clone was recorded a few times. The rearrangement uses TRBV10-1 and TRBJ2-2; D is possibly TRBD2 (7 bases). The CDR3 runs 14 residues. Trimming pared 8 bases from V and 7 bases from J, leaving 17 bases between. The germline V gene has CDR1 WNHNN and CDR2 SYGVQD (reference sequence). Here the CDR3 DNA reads TGCGCCAGCTCAGCCGGGGGGCTCTTCGGGGAGCTGTTTTTT. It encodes CASSAGGLFGELFF.

CDR3 DNA: TGCGCCAGCAGCCAAGGGACTAGCGGACGGTACAATGAGCAGTTCTTC. Protein sequence: CASSQGTSGRYNEQFF. The chain links TRBV4-1 to TRBJ2-1; 10 positions agree with TRBD2. Germline V gene sequence: CDR1 MGHRA, CDR2 YSYEKL. V lost 1 base and J lost 4; bases outside the gene matches: 4. This CDR3 contains 16 residues.

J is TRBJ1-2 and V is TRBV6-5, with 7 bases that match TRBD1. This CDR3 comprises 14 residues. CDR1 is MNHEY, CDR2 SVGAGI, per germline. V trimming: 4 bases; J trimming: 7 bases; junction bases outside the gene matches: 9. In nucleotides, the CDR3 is TGTGCCAGCAGTTTACAGGGGAGAGGCTCTGGCTACACCTTC. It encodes CASSLQGRGSGYTF.

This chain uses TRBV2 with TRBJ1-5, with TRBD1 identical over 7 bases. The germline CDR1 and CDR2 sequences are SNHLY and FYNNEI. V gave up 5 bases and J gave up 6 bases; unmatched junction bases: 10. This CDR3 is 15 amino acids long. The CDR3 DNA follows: TGTGCCAGCAGTTATACAGGGGCATTGGGTCAGCCCCAGCATTTT. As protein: CASSYTGALGQPQHF.

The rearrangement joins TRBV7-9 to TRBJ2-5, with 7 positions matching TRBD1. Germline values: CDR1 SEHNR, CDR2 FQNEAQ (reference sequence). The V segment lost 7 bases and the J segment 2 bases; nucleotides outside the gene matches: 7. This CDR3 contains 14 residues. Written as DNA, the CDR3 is TGTGCCAGCATCTTGGGGACAGCTCAAGAGACCCAGTACTTC. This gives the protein CASILGTAQETQYF.

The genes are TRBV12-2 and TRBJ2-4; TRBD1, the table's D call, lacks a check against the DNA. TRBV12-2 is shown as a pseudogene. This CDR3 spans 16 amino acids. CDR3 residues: CASRTDRGLSKNIQYF. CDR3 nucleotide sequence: TGTGCAAGTCGCACCGACAGGGGGCTTTCCAAAAACATTCAGTACTTC.

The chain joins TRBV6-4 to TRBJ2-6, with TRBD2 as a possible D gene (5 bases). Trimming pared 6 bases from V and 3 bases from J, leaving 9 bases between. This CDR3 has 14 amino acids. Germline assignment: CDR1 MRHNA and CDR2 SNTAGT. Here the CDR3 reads CASRPSGGANVLTF. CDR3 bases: TGTGCCAGCAGACCAAGCGGTGGGGCCAACGTCCTGACTTTC.

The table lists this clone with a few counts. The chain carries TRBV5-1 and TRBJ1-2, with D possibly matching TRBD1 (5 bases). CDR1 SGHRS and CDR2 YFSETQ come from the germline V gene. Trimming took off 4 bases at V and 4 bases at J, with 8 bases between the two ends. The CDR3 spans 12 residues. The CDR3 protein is CASSGGAYGYTF. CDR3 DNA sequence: TGCGCCAGCAGCGGCGGGGCCTATGGCTACACCTTC.

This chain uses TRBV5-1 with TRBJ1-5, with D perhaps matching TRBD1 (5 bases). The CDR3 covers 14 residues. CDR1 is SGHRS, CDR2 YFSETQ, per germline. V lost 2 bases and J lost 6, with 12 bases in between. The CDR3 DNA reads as TGCGCCAGCAGCTTAGGGCAGGGCATTCAGCCCCAGCATTTT. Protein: CASSLGQGIQPQHF.

The CDR3 sequence: CASRTGGYGYTF. The CDR3 bases are TGTGCCAGCCGGACAGGGGGCTATGGCTACACCTTC. This chain joins TRBV19 and TRBJ1-2; TRBD1 agrees at 10 bases. After removal of 9 bases from V and 4 bases from J, the junction contained 2 bases not matched to a gene. Germline V lookup: CDR1 LNHDA, CDR2 SQIVND (reference sequence). The length of the CDR3 is 12 residues.

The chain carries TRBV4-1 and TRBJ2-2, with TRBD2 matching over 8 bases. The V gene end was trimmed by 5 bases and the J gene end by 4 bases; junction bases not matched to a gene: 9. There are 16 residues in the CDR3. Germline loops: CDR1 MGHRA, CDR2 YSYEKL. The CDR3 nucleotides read TGCGCCAGCAGCGGCCAGCGGGGGCGGGTCACCGGGGAGCTGTTTTTT. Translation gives CASSGQRGRVTGELFF.

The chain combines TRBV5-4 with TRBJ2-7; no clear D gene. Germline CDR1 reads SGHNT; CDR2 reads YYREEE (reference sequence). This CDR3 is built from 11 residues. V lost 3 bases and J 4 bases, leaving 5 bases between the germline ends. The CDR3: CASSSGYEQYF. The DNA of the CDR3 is TGTGCCAGCAGCTCCGGTTACGAGCAGTACTTC.

The CDR3 protein is CASSFLAYQETQYF. CDR3 coding DNA: TGCGCCAGCAGCTTCTTAGCGTACCAAGAGACCCAGTACTTC. This sequence joins TRBV5-1 and TRBJ2-5, with a weak D call TRBD2 (5 bases). V lost 2 bases and J lost 0, with 8 bases in between. Germline V gene lookup returns CDR1 SGHRS and CDR2 YFSETQ. This CDR3 comprises 14 residues.

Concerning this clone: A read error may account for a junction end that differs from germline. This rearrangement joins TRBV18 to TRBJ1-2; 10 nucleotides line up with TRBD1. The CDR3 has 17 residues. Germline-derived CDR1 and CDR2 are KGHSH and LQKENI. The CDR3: CASSPPNRDRGSYGYTF. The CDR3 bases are TGTGCCAGCTCTCCACCAAACCGGGACAGGGGCTCCTATGGCTACACCTTC.

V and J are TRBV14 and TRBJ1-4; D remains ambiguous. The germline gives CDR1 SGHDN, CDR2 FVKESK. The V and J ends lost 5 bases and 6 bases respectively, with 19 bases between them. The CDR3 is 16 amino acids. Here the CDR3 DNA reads TGTGCCAGCAGCTCAAATTCCGCGGGGTTAGATGAAAAACTGTTTTTT. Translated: CASSSNSAGLDEKLFF.

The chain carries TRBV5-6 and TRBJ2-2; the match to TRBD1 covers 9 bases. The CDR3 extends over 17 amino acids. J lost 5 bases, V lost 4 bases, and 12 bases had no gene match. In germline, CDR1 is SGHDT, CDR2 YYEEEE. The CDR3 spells CASSHASGTGITGELFF. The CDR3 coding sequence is TGTGCCAGCAGCCACGCTTCTGGGACAGGGATTACCGGGGAGCTGTTTTTT.